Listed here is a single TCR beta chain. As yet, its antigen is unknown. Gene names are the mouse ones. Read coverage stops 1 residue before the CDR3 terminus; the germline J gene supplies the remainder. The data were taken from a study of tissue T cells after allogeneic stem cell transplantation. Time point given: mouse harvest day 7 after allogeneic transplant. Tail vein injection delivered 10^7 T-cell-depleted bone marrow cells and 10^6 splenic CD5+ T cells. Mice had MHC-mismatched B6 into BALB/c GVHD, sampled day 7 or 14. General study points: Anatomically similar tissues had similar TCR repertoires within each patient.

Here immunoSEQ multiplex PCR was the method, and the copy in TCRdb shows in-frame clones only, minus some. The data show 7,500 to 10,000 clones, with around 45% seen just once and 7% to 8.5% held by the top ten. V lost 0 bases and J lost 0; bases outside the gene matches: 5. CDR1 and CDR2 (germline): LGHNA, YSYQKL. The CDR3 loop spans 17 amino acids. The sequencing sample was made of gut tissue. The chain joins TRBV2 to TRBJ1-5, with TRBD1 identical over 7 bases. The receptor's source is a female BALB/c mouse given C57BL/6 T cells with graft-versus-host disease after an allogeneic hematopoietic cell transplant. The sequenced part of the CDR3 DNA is TGTGCCAGCAGCCAAGAGCCAGGGGGGTATAACAACCAGGCTCCGCTT. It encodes CASSQEPGGYNNQAPL. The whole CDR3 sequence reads CASSQEPGGYNNQAPLF.